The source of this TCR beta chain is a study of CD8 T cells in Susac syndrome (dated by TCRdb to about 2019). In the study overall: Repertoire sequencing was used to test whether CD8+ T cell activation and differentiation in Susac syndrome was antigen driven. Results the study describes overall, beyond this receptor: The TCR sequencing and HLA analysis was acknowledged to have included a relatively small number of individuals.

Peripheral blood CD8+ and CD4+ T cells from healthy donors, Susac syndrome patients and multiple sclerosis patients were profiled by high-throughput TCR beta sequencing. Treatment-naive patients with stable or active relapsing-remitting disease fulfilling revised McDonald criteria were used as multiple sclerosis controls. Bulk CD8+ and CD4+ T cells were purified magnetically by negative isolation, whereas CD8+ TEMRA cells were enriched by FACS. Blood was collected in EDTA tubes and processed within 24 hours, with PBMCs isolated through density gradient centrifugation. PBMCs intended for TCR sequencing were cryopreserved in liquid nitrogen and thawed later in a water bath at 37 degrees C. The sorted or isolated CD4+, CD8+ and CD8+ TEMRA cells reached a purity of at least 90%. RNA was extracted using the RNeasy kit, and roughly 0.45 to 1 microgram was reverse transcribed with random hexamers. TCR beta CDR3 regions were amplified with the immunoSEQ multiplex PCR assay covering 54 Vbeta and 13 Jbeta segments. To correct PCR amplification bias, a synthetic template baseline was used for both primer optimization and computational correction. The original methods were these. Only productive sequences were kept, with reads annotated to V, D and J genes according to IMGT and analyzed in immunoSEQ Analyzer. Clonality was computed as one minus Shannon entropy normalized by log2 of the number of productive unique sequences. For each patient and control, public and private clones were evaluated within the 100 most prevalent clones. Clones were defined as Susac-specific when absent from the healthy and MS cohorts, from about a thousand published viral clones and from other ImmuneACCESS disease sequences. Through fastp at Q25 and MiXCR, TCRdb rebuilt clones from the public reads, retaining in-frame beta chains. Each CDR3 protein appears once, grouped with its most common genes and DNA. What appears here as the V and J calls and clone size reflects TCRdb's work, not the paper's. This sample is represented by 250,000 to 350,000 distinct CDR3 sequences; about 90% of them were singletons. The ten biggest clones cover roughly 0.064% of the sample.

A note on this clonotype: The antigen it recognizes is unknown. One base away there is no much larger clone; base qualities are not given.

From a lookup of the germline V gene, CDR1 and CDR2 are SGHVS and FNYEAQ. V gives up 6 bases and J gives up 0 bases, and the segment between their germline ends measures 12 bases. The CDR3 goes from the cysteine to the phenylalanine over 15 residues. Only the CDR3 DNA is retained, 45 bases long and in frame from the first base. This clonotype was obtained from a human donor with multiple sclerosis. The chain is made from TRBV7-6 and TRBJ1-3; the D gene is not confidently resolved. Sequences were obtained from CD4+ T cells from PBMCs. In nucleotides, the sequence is TGTGCCAGCAGTCCTCAGGCATTCTCTGGAAACACCATATATTTT. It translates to CASSPQAFSGNTIYF.